Given below is one T cell receptor beta chain in context. Its antigen is undetermined. This likely came from a read error, as a far larger clone is one base away. Genomic DNA was subjected to two-round multiplex PCR for amplification of TCR beta CDR3. Primers (each specific to one TRBV or TRBJ gene) were used in first-round PCR. TCRdb processed the multiplex PCR reads anew with MiXCR; each CDR3 protein has one entry. Among around 12,000 distinct CDR3 sequences listed, approximately 50% were seen once. Germline V gene data show CDR1 as KGHSH and CDR2 as LQKENI. This CDR3 is 14 amino acids long. These data originate in a study of prognosis after radiotherapy for stage I lung cancer. Study-wide background: Aged roughly 53 to 85 years, with a median of roughly 70 years, the patients were more than 10 men and five to seven women. Study-level findings and limits: The median unique TCR clone count dropped from roughly 9,300 to 7,200 after stereotactic body radiation therapy.

The gene calls are TRBV18 and TRBJ2-5; weak D call: TRBD2 (5 bases). The DNA end is a closer match to TRBJ2-7, so the J assignment may be wrong. The specimen comprised PBMCs, sampled before or after stereotactic body radiation therapy (not recorded which). The TCR comes from a donor aged 50 or older with non-small cell lung cancer. CDR3 protein: CASSNIVGKDEQYF. The CDR3 region has the DNA TGTGCCAGCTCAAACATAGTCGGGAAGGACGAGCAGTACTTC.